Below, one TCR beta chain is given with its context. Its antigen is unknown. The CDR3 runs 12 residues. V lost 7 bases to trimming and J lost 5 bases, with 6 bases between them. Germline V gene data show CDR1 as MDHEN and CDR2 as SYDVKM. The assay was immunoSEQ multiplex PCR, and TCRdb's table has in-frame clones only and misses some. Seen here are approximately 2.4 million clones, 95% observed once, and the top ten hold about 0.13%. This sample was included in a study of shared clonotypes between healthy human individuals. Notes on the study in general: The naive CD4 repertoires of a handful of donors were compared, and around 5.1% of clonotypes were shared. The researchers took only blood, and tissue repertoires probably look different.

The genes are TRBV28 and TRBJ1-6, with unresolved D. Sequenced sample: naive CD4+ T cells sorted from blood. Specified subset: CD45RA+ positively selected. The TCR originated in a man between 18 and 29 years old in good health. The CDR3 coding sequence is TGTGCCAGCACTACAAATAATTCACCCCTCCACTTT. Its protein is CASTTNNSPLHF.